The present TCR beta chain was sequenced within a study of shared clonotypes between healthy human individuals. General study results and limits: Sorted-subset sequencing was shown by rarefaction to be incomplete despite large depth.

Trimming removed 1 base from V and 1 base from J, with 16 bases in between. The CDR3 totals 17 residues. Germline V CDR1 and CDR2: LNHNV, YYDKDF (reference sequence). The assay was run at deep level. Every immunoSEQ plate was one replicate of a subset's evenly spread DNA. Replicate PCRs for sorted subsets used around 200 ng DNA; this equaled around 28,000 T cell genomes. Clones were sequenced by immunoSEQ multiplex PCR, and TCRdb holds only the in-frame ones, with some missing. The table includes 400,000 to 600,000 clones, 95% to 96% detected once. This clone was counted once. The antigen remains unidentified.

The specimen sequenced was naive CD4+ T cells sorted from blood. Subset indicated: CD45RA+ positively selected. The TCR sequence derives from a woman between 25 and 40 years old in good health. The chain combines TRBV15 with TRBJ1-1; D remains ambiguous. CDR3 sequence (DNA): TGTGCCACCAGCAGAGTTTTGGACTCCCTCCAGAACACTGAAGCTTTCTTT. It specifies CATSRVLDSLQNTEAFF.